This T cell receptor beta chain came from a study of blood T cell repertoires in COVID-19. Study in general: The cDNA or gDNA used as material had been derived from T cells, B-cell-depleted T cells, or PBMCs.

The CDR3 loop spans 13 amino acids. Trimming took off 1 base at V and 4 bases at J, with 7 bases between the two ends. Germline V gene lookup returns CDR1 LGHDT and CDR2 YNNKEL (reference sequence). Data came from immunoSEQ multiplex PCR; TCRdb stores just in-frame clones and leaves some out. The sample yields some 240,000 clones, approximately 85% seen once. The material sequenced was peripheral blood. This chain joins TRBV3-1 (or the pseudogene TRBV3-2) and TRBJ2-5, with unresolved D. The TCR sequence derives from an older woman with active or convalescent COVID-19. In DNA form, the CDR3 reads TGTGCCAGCAGCCAAGGGGCGATAGAGACCCAGTACTTC. Residues: CASSQGAIETQYF.